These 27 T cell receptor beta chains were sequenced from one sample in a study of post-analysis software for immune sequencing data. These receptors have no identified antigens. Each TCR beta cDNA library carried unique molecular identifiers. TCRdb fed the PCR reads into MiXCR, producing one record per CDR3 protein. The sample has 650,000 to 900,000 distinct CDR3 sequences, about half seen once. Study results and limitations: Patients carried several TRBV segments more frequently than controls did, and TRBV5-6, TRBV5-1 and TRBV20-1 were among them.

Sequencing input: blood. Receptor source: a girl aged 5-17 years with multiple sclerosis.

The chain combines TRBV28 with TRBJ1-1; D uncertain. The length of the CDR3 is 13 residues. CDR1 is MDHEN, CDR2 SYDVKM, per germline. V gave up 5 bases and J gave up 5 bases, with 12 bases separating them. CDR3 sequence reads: CASSPSPPTEAFF. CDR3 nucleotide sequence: TGTGCCAGCAGTCCCTCACCGCCGACTGAAGCTTTCTTT. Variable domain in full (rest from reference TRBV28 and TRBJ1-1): DVKVTQSSRYLVKRTGEKVFLECVQDMDHENMFWYRQDPGLGLRLIYFSYDVKMKEKGDIPEGYSVSREKKERFSLILESASTNQTSMYLCASSPSPPTEAFFGQGTRLTVV.

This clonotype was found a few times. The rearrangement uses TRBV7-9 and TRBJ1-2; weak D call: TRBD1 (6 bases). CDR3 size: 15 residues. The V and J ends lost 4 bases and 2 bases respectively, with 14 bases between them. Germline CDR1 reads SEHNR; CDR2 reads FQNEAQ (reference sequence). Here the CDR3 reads CASSSSVTGNYGYTF. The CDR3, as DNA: TGTGCCAGCAGCTCTTCTGTGACAGGAAACTATGGCTACACCTTC. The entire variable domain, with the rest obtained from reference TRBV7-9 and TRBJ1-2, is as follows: DTGVSQNPRHKITKRGQNVTFRCDPISEHNRLYWYRQTLGQGPEFLTYFQNEAQLEKSRLLSDRFSAERPKGSFSTLEIQRTEQGDSAMYLCASSSSVTGNYGYTFGSGTRLTVV.

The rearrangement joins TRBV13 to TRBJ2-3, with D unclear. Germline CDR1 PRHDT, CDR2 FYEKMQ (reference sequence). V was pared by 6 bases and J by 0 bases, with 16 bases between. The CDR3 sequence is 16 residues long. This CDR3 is CASRAEARISTDTQYF. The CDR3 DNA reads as TGTGCCAGCAGGGCTGAAGCACGAATTAGCACAGATACGCAGTATTTT. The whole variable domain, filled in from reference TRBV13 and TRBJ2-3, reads AAGVIQSPRHLIKEKRETATLKCYPIPRHDTVYWYQQGPGQDPQFLISFYEKMQSDKGSIPDRFSAQQFSDYHSELNMSSLELGDSALYFCASRAEARISTDTQYFGPGTRLTVL.

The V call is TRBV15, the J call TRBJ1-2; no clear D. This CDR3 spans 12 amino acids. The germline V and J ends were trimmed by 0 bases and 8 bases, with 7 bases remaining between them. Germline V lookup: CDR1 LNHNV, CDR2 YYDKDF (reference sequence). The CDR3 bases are TGTGCCACCAGCAGAGATAATTGGGGCTACACCTTC. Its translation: CATSRDNWGYTF.

CDR3 coding DNA: TGTGCCACCAGCAGACCCCCAGCGGGAGTGGAGGAGCAGTTCTTC. This sequence encodes CATSRPPAGVEEQFF. The rearrangement joins TRBV15 to TRBJ2-1; 8 bases are a match to TRBD2. The CDR3 covers 15 residues. CDR1 and CDR2 (germline): LNHNV, YYDKDF (reference sequence). The trim removed 2 bases at V and 10 bases at J, leaving 10 bases unmatched. The variable domain in full, with the rest retrieved from reference TRBV15 and TRBJ2-1, is DAMVIQNPRYQVTQFGKPVTLSCSQTLNHNVMYWYQQKSSQAPKLLFHYYDKDFNNEADTPDNFQSRRPNTSFCFLDIRSPGLGDTAMYLCATSRPPAGVEEQFFGPGTRLTVL.

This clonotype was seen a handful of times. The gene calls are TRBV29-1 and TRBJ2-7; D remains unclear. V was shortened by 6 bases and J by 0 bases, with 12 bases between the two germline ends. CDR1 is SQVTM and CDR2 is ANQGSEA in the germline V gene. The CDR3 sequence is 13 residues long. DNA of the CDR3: TGCAGCGTCAGGCAGCCGAGCTCCTACGAGCAGTACTTC. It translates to CSVRQPSSYEQYF.

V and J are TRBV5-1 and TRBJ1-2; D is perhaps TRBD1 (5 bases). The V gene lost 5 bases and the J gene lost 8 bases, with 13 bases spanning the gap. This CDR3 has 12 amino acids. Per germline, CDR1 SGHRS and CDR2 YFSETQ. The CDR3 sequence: CASRGSGDGYTF. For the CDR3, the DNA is TGCGCCAGCAGAGGGTCCGGGGACGGCTACACCTTC.

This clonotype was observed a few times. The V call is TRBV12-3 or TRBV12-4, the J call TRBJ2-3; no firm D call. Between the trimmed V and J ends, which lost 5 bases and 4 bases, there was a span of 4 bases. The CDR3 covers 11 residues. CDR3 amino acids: CASSTSDTQYF. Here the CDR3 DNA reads TGTGCCAGCAGTACATCAGATACGCAGTATTTT.

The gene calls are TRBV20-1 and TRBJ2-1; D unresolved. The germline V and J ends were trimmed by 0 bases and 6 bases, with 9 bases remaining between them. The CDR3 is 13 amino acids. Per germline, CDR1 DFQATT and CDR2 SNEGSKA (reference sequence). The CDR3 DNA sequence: TGCAGTGCTAGAGATTCGGAGACCAATGAGCAGTTCTTC. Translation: CSARDSETNEQFF.

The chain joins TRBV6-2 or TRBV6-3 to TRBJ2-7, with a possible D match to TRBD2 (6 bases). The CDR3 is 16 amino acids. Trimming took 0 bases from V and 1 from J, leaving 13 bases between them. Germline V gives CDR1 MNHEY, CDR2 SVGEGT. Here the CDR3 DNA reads TGTGCCAGCAGTTACTCGACTAGGCTAGCGTCCTACGAGCAGTACTTC. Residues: CASSYSTRLASYEQYF.

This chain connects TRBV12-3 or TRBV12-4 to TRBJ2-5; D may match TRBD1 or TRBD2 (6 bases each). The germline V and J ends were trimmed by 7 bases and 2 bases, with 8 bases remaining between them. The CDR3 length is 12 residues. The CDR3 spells CASKGGQETQYF. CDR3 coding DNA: TGTGCCAGCAAGGGGGGACAAGAGACCCAGTACTTC.

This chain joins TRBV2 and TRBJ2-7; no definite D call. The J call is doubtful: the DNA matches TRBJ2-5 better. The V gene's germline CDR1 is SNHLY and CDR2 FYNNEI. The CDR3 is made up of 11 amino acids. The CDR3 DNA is TGTACCATACTAAAGGGAGAGACCCAGTACTTC. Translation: CTILKGETQYF.

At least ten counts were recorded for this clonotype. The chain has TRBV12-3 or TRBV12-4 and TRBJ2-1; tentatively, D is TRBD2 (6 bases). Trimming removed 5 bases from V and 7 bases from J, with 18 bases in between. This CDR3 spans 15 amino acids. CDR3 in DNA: TGTGCCAGCAGTCCCCGGGCCCCCGCGGGGAATGAGCAGTTCTTC. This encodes CASSPRAPAGNEQFF.

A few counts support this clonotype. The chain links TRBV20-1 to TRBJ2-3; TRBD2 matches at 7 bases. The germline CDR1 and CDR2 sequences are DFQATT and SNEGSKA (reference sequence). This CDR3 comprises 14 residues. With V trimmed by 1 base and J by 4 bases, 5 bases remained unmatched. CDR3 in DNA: TGCAGTGCTAGAGTCGCTAGCGGAGCAGATACGCAGTATTTT. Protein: CSARVASGADTQYF.

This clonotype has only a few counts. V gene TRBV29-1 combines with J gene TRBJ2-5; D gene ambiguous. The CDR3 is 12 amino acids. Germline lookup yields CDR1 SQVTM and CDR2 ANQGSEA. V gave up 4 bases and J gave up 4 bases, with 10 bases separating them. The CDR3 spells CSVVERSETQYF. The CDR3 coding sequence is TGCAGCGTTGTAGAGAGGTCAGAGACCCAGTACTTC.

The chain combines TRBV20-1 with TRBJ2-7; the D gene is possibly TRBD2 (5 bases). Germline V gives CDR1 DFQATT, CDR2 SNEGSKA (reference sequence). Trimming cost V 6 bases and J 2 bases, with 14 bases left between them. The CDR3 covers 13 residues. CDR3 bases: TGCAGTGCCCGGAGCGGAGCTGCCTACGAGCAGTACTTC. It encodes CSARSGAAYEQYF.

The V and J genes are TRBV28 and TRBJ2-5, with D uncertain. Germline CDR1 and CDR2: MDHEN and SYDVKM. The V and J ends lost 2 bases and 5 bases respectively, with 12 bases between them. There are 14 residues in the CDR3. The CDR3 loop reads CASSLMWGYETQYF. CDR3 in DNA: TGTGCCAGCAGTTTAATGTGGGGTTACGAGACCCAGTACTTC.

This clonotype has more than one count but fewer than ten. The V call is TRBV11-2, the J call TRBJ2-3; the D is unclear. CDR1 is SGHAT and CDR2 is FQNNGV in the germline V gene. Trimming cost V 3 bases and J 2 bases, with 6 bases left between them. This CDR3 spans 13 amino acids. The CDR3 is CASSFRATDTQYF. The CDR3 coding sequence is TGTGCCAGCAGCTTTAGGGCCACAGATACGCAGTATTTT.

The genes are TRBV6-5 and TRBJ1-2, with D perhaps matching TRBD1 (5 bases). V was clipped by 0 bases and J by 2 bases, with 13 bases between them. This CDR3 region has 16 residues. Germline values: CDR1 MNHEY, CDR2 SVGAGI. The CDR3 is CASSYSMGGDNYGYTF. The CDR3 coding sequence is TGTGCCAGCAGTTACTCGATGGGGGGAGACAACTATGGCTACACCTTC.

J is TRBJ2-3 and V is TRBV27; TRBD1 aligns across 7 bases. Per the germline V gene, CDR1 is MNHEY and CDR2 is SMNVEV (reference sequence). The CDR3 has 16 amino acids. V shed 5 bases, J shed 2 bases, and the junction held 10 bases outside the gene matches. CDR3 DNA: TGTGCCAGCAGTCTCAACAGGGGCAGATACACAGATACGCAGTATTTT. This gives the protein CASSLNRGRYTDTQYF.

CDR3 protein: CATSVTGEADEQFF. CDR3 bases: TGTGCCACCAGTGTCACTGGGGAGGCTGATGAGCAGTTCTTC. The rearrangement joins TRBV24-1 to TRBJ2-1, with D possibly matching TRBD2 (6 bases). Between the trimmed V and J ends, which lost 5 bases and 8 bases, there was a span of 15 bases. CDR3 length equals 14 residues. Germline lookup yields CDR1 KGHDR and CDR2 SFDVKD.

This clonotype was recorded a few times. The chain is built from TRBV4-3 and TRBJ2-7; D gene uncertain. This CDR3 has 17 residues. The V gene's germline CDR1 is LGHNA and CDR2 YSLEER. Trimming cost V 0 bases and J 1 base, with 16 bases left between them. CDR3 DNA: TGCGCCAGCAGCCAAGATCCGGTAGGCCCCCCGTCCTACGAGCAGTACTTC. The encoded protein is CASSQDPVGPPSYEQYF.

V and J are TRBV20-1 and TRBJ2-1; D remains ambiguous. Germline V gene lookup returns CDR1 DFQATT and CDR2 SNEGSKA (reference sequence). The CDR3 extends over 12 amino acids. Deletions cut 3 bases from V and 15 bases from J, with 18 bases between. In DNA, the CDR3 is TGCAGTGCTAGCTACGACACTGGTCGAGGGTTCTTC. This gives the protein CSASYDTGRGFF.

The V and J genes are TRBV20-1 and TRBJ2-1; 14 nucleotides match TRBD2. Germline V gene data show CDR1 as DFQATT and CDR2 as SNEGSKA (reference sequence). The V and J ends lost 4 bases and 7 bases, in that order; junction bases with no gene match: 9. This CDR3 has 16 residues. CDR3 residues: CSATRLAGGPGNEQFF. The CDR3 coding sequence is TGCAGTGCTACCCGACTAGCGGGAGGGCCGGGGAATGAGCAGTTCTTC.

The CDR3 DNA is TGTGCCAGCAGCCGAACAGGGGGACTGTTTTTT. Protein product: CASSRTGGLFF. This chain links TRBV11-2 with TRBJ1-4; TRBD1 agrees at 8 bases. V was pared by 5 bases and J by 13 bases, with 3 bases of the junction left unmatched. CDR3 length: 11 amino acids. CDR1 is SGHAT, CDR2 FQNNGV, per germline.

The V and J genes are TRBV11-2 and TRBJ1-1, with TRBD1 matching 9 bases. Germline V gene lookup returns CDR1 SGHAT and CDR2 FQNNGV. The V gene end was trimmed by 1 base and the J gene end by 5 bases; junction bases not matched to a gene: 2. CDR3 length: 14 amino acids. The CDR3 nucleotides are TGTGCCAGCAGCTTAGGGACAGGGGAGACTGAAGCTTTCTTT. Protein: CASSLGTGETEAFF.

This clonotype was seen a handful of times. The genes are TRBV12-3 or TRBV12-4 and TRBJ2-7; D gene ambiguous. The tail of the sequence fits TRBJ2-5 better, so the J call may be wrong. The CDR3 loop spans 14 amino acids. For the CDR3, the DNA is TGTGCCAGCAGTTCCAGGCCGGGTTCTCAGACCCAGTACTTC. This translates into CASSSRPGSQTQYF.